This T cell receptor (beta chain) was sequenced for a study of blood T cell repertoires in COVID-19. Overall study: From the United States, Italy and Spain came samples of acute and convalescent COVID-19. PBMCs, B-cell-depleted T cells, or T cells provided the cDNA or gDNA that made up the material.

The germline CDR1 and CDR2 sequences are SGHDT and YYEEEE. The CDR3 covers 11 residues. Trimming took off 4 bases at V and 7 bases at J, with 7 bases between the two ends. This clone was detected ten times or more. Other DNA sequences from this sample encode an identical CDR3 as well. Under the authors' procedure: Researchers report that nucleated cell counts were estimated from reference gene primer amplification. Data came from immunoSEQ multiplex PCR; TCRdb stores just in-frame clones and leaves some out. D and trimming were read from the DNA, whereas the V and J calls and clone size are those reported in that table. The table records over 120,000 clones, roughly 73% of them present only once.

This sequence originates from a woman between 45 and 60 years old with active or convalescent COVID-19. The sequencing sample was made of peripheral blood. The rearrangement links TRBV5-6 to TRBJ2-3; no clear D. Here the CDR3 DNA reads TGTGCCAGCAGCCTGTCGTATACGCAGTATTTT. Translating it yields CASSLSYTQYF.